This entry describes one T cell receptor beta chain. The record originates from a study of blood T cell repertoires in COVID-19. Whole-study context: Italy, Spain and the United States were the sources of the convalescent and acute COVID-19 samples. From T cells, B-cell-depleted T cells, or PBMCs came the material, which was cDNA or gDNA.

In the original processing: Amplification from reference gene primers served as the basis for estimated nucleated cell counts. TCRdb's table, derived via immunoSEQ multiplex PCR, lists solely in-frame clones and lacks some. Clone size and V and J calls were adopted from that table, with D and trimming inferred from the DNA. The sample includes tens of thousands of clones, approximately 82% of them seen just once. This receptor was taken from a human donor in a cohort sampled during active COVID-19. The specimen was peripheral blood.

The CDR3 DNA is TGTGCCAGCAGCGTTGGCGGGCAGGGAAACACCATATATTTT. Protein: CASSVGGQGNTIYF. The chain couples TRBV5-5 to TRBJ1-3; D unclear. Germline CDR1 reads SGHKS; CDR2 reads YYEKEE (reference sequence). This CDR3 has 14 amino acids. The V gene lost 4 bases and the J gene lost 4 bases, with 12 bases spanning the gap.